This T cell receptor (beta chain) was captured by sequencing in a study of shared clonotypes between healthy human individuals. Sequencing used immunoSEQ multiplex PCR; TCRdb keeps in-frame clones, though not all of them. The sample includes about 960,000 clones, more than 75% seen only once; the top ten take over 1.3%. V was shortened by 1 base and J by 4 bases, with 10 bases between the two germline ends. The CDR3 contains 14 residues. Germline V CDR1 and CDR2: MGHRA, YSYEKL. This clone was picked up a small number of times. Sequencing was done on a sample of memory CD4+ T cells sorted from blood. Subset noted: CD45RA-negative fraction. This receptor was taken from a man in his late teens or twenties in good health. J is TRBJ1-2 and V is TRBV4-1, with no clear D. CDR3 in DNA: TGCGCCAGCAGCCAAGCCCCTGGGATCTATGGCTACACCTTC. This codes for CASSQAPGIYGYTF.